These 9 T cell receptor beta chains came from one sample sequenced in a study of blood T cells in healthy people across ages. A second PCR, run for 7 to 11 cycles, used a sample-barcoded 5' primer plus a J-beta primer mix. MiXCR was run by TCRdb on the 5' RACE reads, yielding one entry per CDR3 protein. The sample has over a million distinct CDR3 sequences; around 59% are singletons. The specimen was blood. Source of these receptors: a man between 18 and 35 years old in good health.

The V and J genes are TRBV7-2 and TRBJ2-5; 13 bases line up with TRBD2. From germline, CDR1 is SGHTA and CDR2 FQGNSA. Trimming cost V 2 bases and J 11 bases; bases outside gene matches: 11. The CDR3 totals 16 residues. CDR3 region: CASSLRGTSGVNEQYF. In DNA, the CDR3 is TGTGCCAGCAGCTTACGAGGGACTAGCGGGGTCAATGAGCAGTACTTC.

The chain joins TRBV20-1 to TRBJ2-1; possible D gene TRBD2, 6 bases. The CDR3 is 15 amino acids. Trimming took off 0 bases at V and 5 bases at J, with 14 bases between the two ends. Germline V gives CDR1 DFQATT, CDR2 SNEGSKA (reference sequence). CDR3 DNA sequence: TGCAGTGCTAGAGATTTTCGGGAGTTCCACAATGAGCAGTTCTTC. Encoded protein: CSARDFREFHNEQFF.

In this sample, this clonotype turned up a few times. The rearrangement uses TRBV20-1 and TRBJ2-3; 8 nucleotides align to TRBD1. The trim removed 5 bases at V and 6 bases at J, leaving 10 bases unmatched. The CDR3 spans 14 residues. Germline CDR1 reads DFQATT; CDR2 reads SNEGSKA (reference sequence). CDR3 DNA sequence: TGCAGTGCTTTCGCTCCGGACAGGGCGGATACGCAGTATTTT. It specifies CSAFAPDRADTQYF.

The chain has TRBV27 and TRBJ2-3, with 8 bases lining up with TRBD1. Unmatched junction bases numbered 9, after V lost 8 bases and J lost 2 bases. In germline, CDR1 is MNHEY, CDR2 SMNVEV (reference sequence). The CDR3 covers 15 residues. The CDR3 region has the DNA TGTGCCAGCCTTAGGACAGGGAGATACACAGATACGCAGTATTTT. Protein product: CASLRTGRYTDTQYF.

Remarks on this clonotype: The junction departs from germline at one end; a sequencing error may be responsible. The V call is TRBV7-2, the J call TRBJ1-2; maybe TRBD1 (6 bases). This CDR3 is 15 amino acids long. Germline loops: CDR1 SGHTA, CDR2 FQGNSA. As DNA, the CDR3 is TGTGCCGGCAGCTTAGATTCTGGGGGCGTCTATGGCTACACCTTC. Protein: CAGSLDSGGVYGYTF. The full variable domain, its missing parts supplied by reference TRBV7-2 and TRBJ1-2, is GAGVSQSPSNKVTEKGKDVELRCDPISGHTALYWYRQSLGQGLEFLIYFQGNSAPDKSGLPSDRFSAERTGGSVSTLTIQRTQQEDSAVYLCAGSLDSGGVYGYTFGSGTRLTVV.

The chain uses TRBV5-6 and TRBJ1-5; 7 nucleotides agree with TRBD1. Germline V gene data show CDR1 as SGHDT and CDR2 as YYEEEE. The trim removed 0 bases at V and 5 bases at J, leaving 8 bases unmatched. The CDR3 spans 16 residues. The CDR3 DNA sequence: TGTGCCAGCAGCTTGGGGGGGGACAGATTCCATCAGCCCCAGCATTTT. As protein: CASSLGGDRFHQPQHF.

This chain connects TRBV5-5 to TRBJ1-1, with D unclear. Trimming removed 0 bases at V and 0 bases at J, with 6 bases between. Germline CDR1 is SGHKS and CDR2 is YYEKEE (reference sequence). CDR3 size: 14 residues. CDR3 sequence (DNA): TGTGCCAGCAGCTTGGCTCAGATGAACACTGAAGCTTTCTTT. It yields the protein CASSLAQMNTEAFF. The entire variable domain, with the rest obtained from reference TRBV5-5 and TRBJ1-1, is as follows: DAGVTQSPTHLIKTRGQQVTLRCSPISGHKSVSWYQQVLGQGPQFIFQYYEKEERGRGNFPDRFSARQFPNYSSELNVNALLLGDSALYLCASSLAQMNTEAFFGQGTRLTVV.

The rearrangement links TRBV29-1 to TRBJ1-1; 7 bases align to TRBD1. The CDR3 extends over 13 amino acids. After removal of 7 bases from V and 4 bases from J, the junction contained 9 bases not matched to a gene. From germline, CDR1 is SQVTM and CDR2 ANQGSEA. CDR3 in amino acids: CSATGAVITEAFF. DNA of the CDR3: TGCAGCGCCACAGGGGCAGTTATCACTGAAGCTTTCTTT.

The CDR3 here is CSARITPRLSYNEQFF. The CDR3, as DNA: TGCAGTGCTAGGATAACACCTAGGTTGTCCTACAATGAGCAGTTCTTC. This chain links TRBV20-1 with TRBJ2-1; the D is unclear. Trimming stripped 3 bases from V and 1 base from J, with 16 bases between. CDR1 is DFQATT and CDR2 is SNEGSKA in the germline V gene (reference sequence). This CDR3 spans 16 amino acids.